Sequencing of this T cell receptor beta chain was carried out in a study of CD8 T cells in ankylosing spondylitis. Study findings and constraints: As reported, disease-linked clones showed significant enrichment in matched ankylosing spondylitis synovial fluid. Seven or eight highly homologous variants formed a TCR beta motif that appeared characteristic of ankylosing spondylitis blood. Reactive arthritis synovial fluid and blood were previously reported to contain some motif variants.

The V gene's germline CDR1 is MGHRA and CDR2 YSYEKL. With 0 bases removed from V and 4 bases from J, the gap between germline ends came to 12 bases. The CDR3 extends over 15 amino acids. This clonotype occurred many times. The antigen is undetermined. Using quantitative 5'-RACE with molecular barcodes, the authors made TCR beta libraries. From the 5' RACE reads, TCRdb called clonotypes with MiXCR, one entry per CDR3 protein. Of around 220,000 distinct CDR3 sequences listed, about 16% are singletons. The chain links TRBV4-1 to TRBJ1-1; weak D call: TRBD1 (6 bases). The sequence came from a male donor with ankylosing spondylitis. The sample was blood, either unsorted or a sorted T cell fraction (not recorded which). The chain's CDR3 is CASSQEQGGFTEAFF. The CDR3 region has the DNA TGCGCCAGCAGCCAAGAACAGGGTGGTTTCACTGAAGCTTTCTTT.